Shown below are 6 T cell receptor beta chains from a single sample sequenced in a study of blood T cell repertoires in COVID-19 (dated by TCRdb to 2020 to 2021). The library was prepared using the immunoSEQ multiplex PCR assay. TCRdb re-hosts the immuneACCESS table, in-frame sequences only. Its copies lack some clones; in the studies checked, an unresolved V gene accounts for under half of them, and the cause for the rest is not known. For this sample there are about 230,000 clones; less than 85% appear just once. 2.5% to 3% of the sample belongs to the ten largest clones. Sequencing used peripheral blood. These receptors were collected from a woman aged 70-85 years with active or convalescent COVID-19.

DNA for the CDR3: TGTGCCAGCATACCGGGACTAGGGGAGACCCAGTACTTC. Translation gives CASIPGLGETQYF. J is TRBJ2-5 and V is TRBV2; TRBD2 agrees at 8 bases. The CDR3 has 13 residues. Germline V gene data show CDR1 as SNHLY and CDR2 as FYNNEI. The ends lost 7 bases at V and 5 bases at J; junction bases unmatched: 6. Using reference TRBV2 and TRBJ2-5 for the parts outside the CDR3, the full variable domain is EPEVTQTPSHQVTQMGQEVILRCVPISNHLYFYWYRQILGQKVEFLVSFYNNEISEKSEIFDDQFSVERPDGSNFTLKIRSTKLEDSAMYFCASIPGLGETQYFGPGTRLLVL.

The rearrangement links TRBV7-9 to TRBJ2-1; TRBD2 is a possible D gene (5 bases). Looked up from germline, CDR1 is SEHNR and CDR2 is FQNEAQ (reference sequence). V gave up 3 bases and J gave up 6 bases, with 9 bases separating them. This CDR3 is built from 13 residues. The CDR3 protein is CASSFPLGNEQFF. The CDR3 region has the DNA TGTGCCAGCAGCTTCCCACTAGGCAATGAGCAGTTCTTC.

The chain links TRBV2 to TRBJ1-4, with D maybe TRBD1 (6 bases). Trimming removed 5 bases from V and 8 bases from J, with 12 bases in between. The CDR3 loop spans 13 amino acids. From germline, CDR1 is SNHLY and CDR2 FYNNEI. The CDR3 sequence is CASSSQGGEKLFF. CDR3 DNA: TGTGCCAGCAGTTCACAGGGAGGGGAAAAACTGTTTTTT.

The chain is built from TRBV24-1 and TRBJ2-1; 12 nucleotides match TRBD1. The CDR3 runs 16 residues. Germline V lookup: CDR1 KGHDR, CDR2 SFDVKD. V was pared by 0 bases and J by 9 bases, with 5 bases of the junction left unmatched. The CDR3 loop is CATSDLTGTGGGEQFF. In DNA form, the CDR3 reads TGTGCCACCAGTGATTTGACCGGGACAGGGGGCGGTGAGCAGTTCTTC.

The V call is TRBV19, the J call TRBJ2-2; a weak D match, TRBD2 (6 bases). Trimming cost V 7 bases and J 5 bases, with 11 bases left between them. CDR1 is LNHDA and CDR2 is SQIVND in the germline V gene (reference sequence). CDR3 length: 13 amino acids. CDR3 in DNA: TGTGCCAGTACCTCTGGGGGGACCGGGGAGCTGTTTTTT. Protein: CASTSGGTGELFF. Combining the CDR3 with reference TRBV19 and TRBJ2-2 gives the whole variable domain DGGITQSPKYLFRKEGQNVTLSCEQNLNHDAMYWYRQDPGQGLRLIYYSQIVNDFQKGDIAEGYSVSREKKESFPLTVTSAQKNPTAFYLCASTSGGTGELFFGEGSRLTVL.

The V and J genes are TRBV20-1 and TRBJ2-7; D is perhaps TRBD2 (7 bases). CDR1 and CDR2 from the germline V gene are DFQATT and SNEGSKA (reference sequence). The CDR3 totals 13 residues. Trimming took 3 bases from V and 3 from J, leaving 12 bases between them. CDR3 residues: CSASGGGFYEQYF. The CDR3 bases are TGCAGTGCTAGTGGGGGGGGCTTCTACGAGCAGTACTTC.